This TCR beta chain was obtained from a study of blood T cell repertoires in COVID-19 (dated by TCRdb to 2018 to 2021). About the investigation overall: Samples covering the acute and convalescent phases of COVID-19 were provided by collaborators in the United States, Italy and Spain. Sample metadata almost always included a de-identified subject ID, COVID-19 status, age in years and sex. A freely available public database, intended as a resource for researchers studying the immune response to SARS-CoV-2, is where the repertoires were released. The samples were drawn from two sources: the first 160 participants of the ongoing ImmuneRACE study, and 1,000 to 1,500 subjects contributed by 6 global collaborators. Subjects who had been exposed to COVID-19, were actively infected with it, or had recovered from it provided the deeply sampled blood TCRbeta repertoires that made up the dataset. The prospective study material was composed of cDNA or gDNA derived from T cells, B-cell-depleted T cells, or PBMCs. Where available, HLA class I and class II types were obtained from metadata supplied by the sample provider rather than from assay-based typing. The paper as a whole reports these results and caveats: The quantity of clinical and demographic metadata differed by source and by participant and was supplied without curation.

Collaborating institutions collected whole blood in K2EDTA tubes following their own protocols. Collaborator samples were shipped for TCRbeta analysis as frozen whole blood, isolated PBMCs, or DNA extracted from either sample type. Remarks on this clone: It lacks a known antigen. Per-base qualities were not stored, and no clone one base away is much larger.

The immunoSEQ Assay, a bias-controlled multiplex PCR, was used to amplify TCRbeta CDR3 regions from genomic DNA. In the source study's methods: Nucleated cell counts per sample were estimated from amplification of reference gene primers within the assay. To quantify the absolute abundance of each unique TCRbeta CDR3 rearrangement, sequence reads were collapsed and filtered. For each sample, productive Simpson clonality was calculated by taking the square root of Simpson's diversity index across productive rearrangements. This immuneACCESS table, as held by TCRdb, lists in-frame sequences with V and J called but not all clones. Of the missing ones, under half trace to an unresolved V gene in checked studies; the others have no known cause. That table is the source of V, J and clone size, and D and trimming were worked out from the DNA. A total of 250,000 or so clones appear in this sample, 86% of them only once. The ten largest clones take up 3% of the sample.

The sequenced sample was peripheral blood. The sequence derives from a woman aged 30 to 39 with active or convalescent COVID-19.

The DNA is as follows: TGTGCCAGAAGACTAGGACAGGGTAAGTACGAGCAGTACTTC. Its protein is CARRLGQGKYEQYF. The receptor chain draws on TRBV5-3 and TRBJ2-7, with TRBD1 matching 8 junction bases. TRBV5-3 is designated an ORF whose function remains uncertain. The germline V and J ends show losses of 5 bases and 4 bases respectively, and no gene match explains 8 bases of the junction. Taken from cysteine to phenylalanine, the CDR3 has 14 residues. The DNA shown is the 42-base CDR3, in frame from base 1.